This entry is about one TCR beta chain. By how much of the sample it makes up, this clone is large (0.1 to 1%). Its antigen remains unidentified. Base quality data are lacking; no much larger clone is found one base away. At diagnosis, peripheral blood, uninvolved tumor-adjacent lung and tumor were collected and stored as a combination of fresh-frozen and FFPE material. Blood samples were analyzed as peripheral blood mononuclear cells for TCR repertoire profiling. The source of the sample is a study of T cells in localized non-small cell lung cancer (dated by TCRdb to between 2020 and 2021). General notes on the study: Comparing tumors with uninvolved tumor-adjacent lungs, the study looked at the T cell repertoires of about 240 patients with early-stage NSCLC. The cohort consisted of 236 treatment-naive NSCLC patients whose localized lung tumors had been resected. NSCLC patients had a mean age of roughly 66 years, and 129 were male and 85 to 110 female.

TCR beta CDR3 regions were sequenced from DNA using the immunoSEQ Assay. The paper's processing steps were these. T cell density was computed as TCR beta template counts normalized to usable DNA estimated by amplifying housekeeping genes. Using the preseqR package, richness was estimated by extrapolating to 120,000 templates for tissue samples and 400,000 templates for PBMC samples. Clonality was taken to be one minus Pielou's evenness. To identify tissue-enriched TCRs, differential abundance testing was run on productive amino-acid clonotypes with a minimum total count of 5 and an alpha of 0.1. The Jaccard Index and the Morisita Overlap Index were used to measure how much the repertoires overlapped between compartments. GLIPH grouped TCR beta CDR3s together with public tetramer-defined viral CDR3s, and a viral motif had to include at least three viral sequences and show V-gene enrichment. Entries here come from immuneACCESS through TCRdb and include only in-frame sequences with V and J called. Some clones fail to appear in such tables; in the studies checked, an unresolved V gene covers under half of the shortfall, and the cause of the remainder is unknown. That table gives V, J and clone size, and the DNA gave D and trimming. This sample lists 20,000 to 25,000 clones; about 89% were detected once. The top ten clones comprise 12% of the sample.

Relative to germline, V is 3 bases shorter and J is 4 bases shorter, with 9 bases between their ends. The CDR3 runs 13 residues from the cysteine to the phenylalanine. The only DNA kept is the CDR3, 39 bases in frame from the first base. CDR1 and CDR2 were assigned from the germline V gene (reference sequence) as MNHEY and SMNVEV. Beyond this particular receptor, the publication reports: Uninvolved tumor-adjacent lung showed the highest T cell clonality, higher than tumor, which suggests more focused antigenic responses in the uninvolved tumor-adjacent lung. Since the design was exploratory, TCR variables were selected using unadjusted p-values with no false-discovery rate correction. Because multi-region tumor sequencing was not performed, intratumor heterogeneity could not be ruled out. Higher blood T cell density associated with longer overall survival, while higher adjacent-lung clonality associated with shorter survival. A median of about 55 of the top 100 tumor clones were detected in paired uninvolved adjacent lung, and around 27 of these tumor clones were also found among the top 100 clones of the paired uninvolved adjacent lung.

The sequence links TRBV27 to TRBJ1-1; the D gene identity is not certain. The sequence derives from a man aged 35 to 70 with stage II squamous cell lung carcinoma. Sequencing was performed on PBMCs, taken before any cancer treatment. The CDR3 protein is CASSFTAATEAFF. The DNA sequence is TGTGCCAGCAGTTTCACCGCGGCCACTGAAGCTTTCTTT.